This TCR beta chain comes out of a study of T cells in localized non-small cell lung cancer. Points from the study as a whole: Uninvolved adjacent lung, not tumor, had the highest T cell clonality. In the blood, greater T cell density corresponded to longer overall survival.

There are 16 residues in the CDR3. Germline V lookup: CDR1 MDHEN, CDR2 SYDVKM. V shed 6 bases, J shed 8 bases, and the junction held 17 bases outside the gene matches. Regarding this clone: Its cognate antigen is unknown.

The protocol was immunoSEQ multiplex PCR, while the TCRdb copy is restricted to in-frame clones and leaves out a portion. The sample shows around 4,400 clones, about 30% of them seen only once. The sequencing here drew on lung tumor tissue, taken before any cancer treatment. The TCR sequence derives from a man aged 40-75 years with stage II lung adenocarcinoma. The rearrangement links TRBV28 to TRBJ2-3; 7 bases line up with TRBD2. This chain's CDR3 is CASRQAMGSGPRTQYF. The CDR3 coding sequence is TGTGCCAGCAGACAGGCGATGGGTAGCGGGCCTCGTACGCAGTATTTT.